These 5 T cell receptor beta chains originate from one sample sequenced in a study of T cell responses to AZD1222 COVID-19 vaccine. This table comes from immunoSEQ multiplex PCR, and its TCRdb copy is limited to in-frame clones, with some not included. Of under 200,000 clones listed, around 88% were seen once; the top ten hold around 1.1%. The material was peripheral blood, obtained 28 days after the second AZD1222 dose. Receptors originate from an adult who received the AZD1222 COVID-19 vaccine.

The rearrangement uses TRBV18 and TRBJ1-2, with D hard to call. Trimming stripped 1 base from V and 1 base from J, with 13 bases between. The germline V gene encodes CDR1 KGHSH and CDR2 LQKENI. The CDR3 contains 16 residues. The CDR3 loop reads CASSPRSGRFNYGYTF. The CDR3 coding sequence is TGTGCCAGCTCACCACGTTCAGGACGGTTTAACTATGGCTACACCTTC.

The chain uses TRBV19 and TRBJ1-1, with D possibly TRBD1 on 6 matching bases. The CDR3 consists of 13 residues. Germline V CDR1 and CDR2: LNHDA, SQIVND (reference sequence). The V and J ends lost 6 bases and 1 base respectively, with 9 bases between them. The CDR3 protein is CASRGRGNTEAFF. As DNA, the CDR3 is TGTGCCAGTAGGGGCAGGGGGAACACTGAAGCTTTCTTT.

The chain carries TRBV10-3 and TRBJ1-2, with a possible D match to TRBD1 (6 bases). The CDR3 is 13 amino acids. CDR1 and CDR2 from the germline V gene are ENHRY and SYGVKD. V shed 7 bases and J shed 7 bases, with 16 bases lying between them. CDR3 in amino acids: CAITGGQEAGYTF. DNA for the CDR3: TGTGCCATCACCGGGGGGCAGGAGGCTGGCTACACCTTC.

This chain links TRBV7-6 with TRBJ1-5, with a possible D match to TRBD1 (6 bases). V shed 2 bases and J shed 7 bases, with 18 bases lying between them. Germline CDR1 is SGHVS and CDR2 is FNYEAQ. This CDR3 contains 16 residues. CDR3 loop: CASSLPPYREVQPQHF. The CDR3 bases are TGTGCCAGCAGCTTACCTCCGTACAGGGAGGTGCAGCCCCAGCATTTT.

The V call is TRBV14, the J call TRBJ2-7; the D is unclear. The CDR3 extends over 18 amino acids. The germline V gene encodes CDR1 SGHDN and CDR2 FVKESK. V lost 2 bases, J lost 7 bases, and 27 bases lay in between. The DNA for the CDR3 is TGTGCCAGCAGCCAAAGGCCGGGTCCTAAAGAGTGGCGTGGGGAGCAGTACTTC. This gives the protein CASSQRPGPKEWRGEQYF.